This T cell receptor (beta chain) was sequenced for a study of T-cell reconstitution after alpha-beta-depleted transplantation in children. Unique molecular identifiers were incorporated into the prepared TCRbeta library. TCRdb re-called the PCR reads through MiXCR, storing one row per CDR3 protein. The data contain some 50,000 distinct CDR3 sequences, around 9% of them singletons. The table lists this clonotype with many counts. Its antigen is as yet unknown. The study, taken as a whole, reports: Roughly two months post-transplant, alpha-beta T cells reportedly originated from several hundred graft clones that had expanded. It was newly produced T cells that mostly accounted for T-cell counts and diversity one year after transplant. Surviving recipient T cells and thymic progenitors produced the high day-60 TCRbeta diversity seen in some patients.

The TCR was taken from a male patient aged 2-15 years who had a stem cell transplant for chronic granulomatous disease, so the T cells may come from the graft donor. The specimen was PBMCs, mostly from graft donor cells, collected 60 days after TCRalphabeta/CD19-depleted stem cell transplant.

The CDR3: CASSGQGHTGELFF. The CDR3 nucleotides are TGTGCCAGTTCCGGACAGGGTCACACCGGGGAGCTGTTTTTT. V gene TRBV19 combines with J gene TRBJ2-2, with 8 positions matching TRBD1. Germline assignment: CDR1 LNHDA and CDR2 SQIVND (reference sequence). J lost 3 bases, V lost 8 bases, and 5 bases had no gene match. The CDR3 extends over 14 amino acids.